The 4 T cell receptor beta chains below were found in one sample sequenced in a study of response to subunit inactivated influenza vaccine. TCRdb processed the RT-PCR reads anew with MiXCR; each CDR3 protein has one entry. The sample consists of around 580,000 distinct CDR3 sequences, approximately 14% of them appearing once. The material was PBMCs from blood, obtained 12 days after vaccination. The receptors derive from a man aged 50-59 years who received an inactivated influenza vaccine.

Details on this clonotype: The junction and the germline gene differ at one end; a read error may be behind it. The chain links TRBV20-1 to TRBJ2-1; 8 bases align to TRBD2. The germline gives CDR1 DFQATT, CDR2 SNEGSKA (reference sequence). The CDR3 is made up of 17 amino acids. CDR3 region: CSAGEAGGPSSYNEQFF. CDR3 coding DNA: TGCAGTGCTGGAGAGGCGGGAGGTCCGAGCTCCTACAATGAGCAGTTCTTC.

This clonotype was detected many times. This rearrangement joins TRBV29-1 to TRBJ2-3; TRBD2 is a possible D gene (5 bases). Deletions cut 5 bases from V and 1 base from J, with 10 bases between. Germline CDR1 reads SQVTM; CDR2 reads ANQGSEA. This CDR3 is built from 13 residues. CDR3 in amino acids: CSVPRGGTDTQYF. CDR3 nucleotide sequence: TGCAGCGTTCCCCGGGGAGGCACAGATACGCAGTATTTT.

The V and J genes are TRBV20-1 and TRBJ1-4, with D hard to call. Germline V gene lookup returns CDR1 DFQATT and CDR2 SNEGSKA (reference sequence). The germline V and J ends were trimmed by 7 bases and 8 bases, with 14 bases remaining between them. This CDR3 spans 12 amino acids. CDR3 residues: CSVAAAGEKLFF. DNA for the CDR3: TGCAGTGTCGCCGCCGCGGGCGAAAAACTGTTTTTT.

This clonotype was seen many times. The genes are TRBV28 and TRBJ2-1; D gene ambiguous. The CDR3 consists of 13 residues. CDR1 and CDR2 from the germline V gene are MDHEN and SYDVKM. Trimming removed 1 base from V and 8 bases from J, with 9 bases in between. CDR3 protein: CASSLSGLYEQFF. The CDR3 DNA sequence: TGTGCCAGCAGTTTATCCGGCCTTTATGAGCAGTTCTTC.